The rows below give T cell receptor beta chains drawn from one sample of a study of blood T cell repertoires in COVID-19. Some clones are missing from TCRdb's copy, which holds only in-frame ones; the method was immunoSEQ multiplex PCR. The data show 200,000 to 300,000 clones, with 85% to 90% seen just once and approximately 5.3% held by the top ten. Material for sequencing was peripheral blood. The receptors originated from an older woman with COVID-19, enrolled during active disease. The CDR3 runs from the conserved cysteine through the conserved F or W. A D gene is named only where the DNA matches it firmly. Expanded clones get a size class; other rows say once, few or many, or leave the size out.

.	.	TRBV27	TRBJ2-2	CASSLYPRGGAYTGELFF	TGTGCCAGCAGTTTATACCCCCGGGGCGGGGCCTACACCGGGGAGCTGTTTTTT
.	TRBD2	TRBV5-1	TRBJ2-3	CASTQGLAGGRWADTQYF	TGCGCCAGCACCCAGGGACTAGCGGGAGGGCGATGGGCAGATACGCAGTATTTT
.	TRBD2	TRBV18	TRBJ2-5	CASSHPQPLAALGKETQYF	TGTGCCAGCTCACACCCACAACCCCTAGCGGCGTTGGGTAAAGAGACCCAGTACTTC
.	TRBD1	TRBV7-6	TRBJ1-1	CASSLGRTGGTEAFF	TGTGCCAGCAGCTTAGGGAGGACAGGGGGCACTGAAGCTTTCTTT
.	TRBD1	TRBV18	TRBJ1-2	CASSPRQGDYGYTF	TGTGCCAGCTCACCGAGACAGGGTGACTATGGCTACACCTTC
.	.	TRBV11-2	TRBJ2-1	CASSLVGLHNEQFF	TGTGCCAGCAGCTTAGTAGGACTGCACAATGAGCAGTTCTTC
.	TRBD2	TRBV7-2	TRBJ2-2	CASSYGLANTGELFF	TGTGCCAGCAGCTATGGACTAGCGAACACCGGGGAGCTGTTTTTT
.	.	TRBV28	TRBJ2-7	CASIPRTPSSYEQYF	TGTGCCAGCATCCCTCGGACTCCGAGCTCCTACGAGCAGTACTTC
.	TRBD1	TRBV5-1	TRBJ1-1	CASRPGTGPTEAFF	TGCGCCAGCAGGCCCGGGACAGGGCCCACTGAAGCTTTCTTT
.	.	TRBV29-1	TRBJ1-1	CSVDSNRMNTEAFF	TGCAGCGTTGACAGTAACAGGATGAACACTGAAGCTTTCTTT
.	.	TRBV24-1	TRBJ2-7	CATSSGTFSSYEQYF	TGTGCCACCAGTTCGGGGACTTTTAGCTCCTACGAGCAGTACTTC
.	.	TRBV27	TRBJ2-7	CASRQLVGGYEQYF	TGTGCCAGCAGACAACTAGTTGGAGGCTACGAGCAGTACTTC
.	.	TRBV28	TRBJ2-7	CASSSATGFIYEQYF	TGTGCCAGCAGCTCAGCGACAGGATTCATCTACGAGCAGTACTTC
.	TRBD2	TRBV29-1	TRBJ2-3	CSVASGSSTDTQYF	TGCAGCGTGGCTAGCGGCTCTAGCACAGATACGCAGTATTTT
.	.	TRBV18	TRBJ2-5	CASSLSRETQYF	TGTGCCAGCTCACTAAGCCGGGAGACCCAGTACTTC
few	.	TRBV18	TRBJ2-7	CASSPPITYPDSYEQYF	TGTGCCAGCTCACCACCCATTACCTATCCCGACTCCTACGAGCAGTACTTC
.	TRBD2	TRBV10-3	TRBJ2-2	CAISPSGRALSGELFF	TGTGCCATCAGTCCTAGCGGGAGGGCCCTTTCCGGGGAGCTGTTTTTT
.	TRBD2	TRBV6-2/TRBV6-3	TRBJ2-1	CASSPTSGTGNEQFF	TGTGCCAGCAGCCCGACTAGCGGGACAGGGAATGAGCAGTTCTTC
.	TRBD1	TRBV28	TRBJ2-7	CASSPPGQPAYEQYF	TGTGCCAGCAGTCCACCGGGACAGCCAGCCTACGAGCAGTACTTC
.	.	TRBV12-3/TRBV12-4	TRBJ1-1	CASSLDGNTEAFF	TGTGCCAGCAGTTTAGACGGGAACACTGAAGCTTTCTTT
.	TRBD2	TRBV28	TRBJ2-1	CASSGLAGVFHEQFF	TGTGCCAGCAGTGGACTAGCGGGAGTGTTCCATGAGCAGTTCTTC
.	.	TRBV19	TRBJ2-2	CASSLLASIDTGELFF	TGTGCCAGTAGCCTACTAGCAAGCATCGACACCGGGGAGCTGTTTTTT
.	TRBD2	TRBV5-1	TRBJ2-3	CASSLGLAGSTDTQYF	TGCGCCAGCAGCTTGGGACTAGCGGGATCCACAGATACGCAGTATTTT